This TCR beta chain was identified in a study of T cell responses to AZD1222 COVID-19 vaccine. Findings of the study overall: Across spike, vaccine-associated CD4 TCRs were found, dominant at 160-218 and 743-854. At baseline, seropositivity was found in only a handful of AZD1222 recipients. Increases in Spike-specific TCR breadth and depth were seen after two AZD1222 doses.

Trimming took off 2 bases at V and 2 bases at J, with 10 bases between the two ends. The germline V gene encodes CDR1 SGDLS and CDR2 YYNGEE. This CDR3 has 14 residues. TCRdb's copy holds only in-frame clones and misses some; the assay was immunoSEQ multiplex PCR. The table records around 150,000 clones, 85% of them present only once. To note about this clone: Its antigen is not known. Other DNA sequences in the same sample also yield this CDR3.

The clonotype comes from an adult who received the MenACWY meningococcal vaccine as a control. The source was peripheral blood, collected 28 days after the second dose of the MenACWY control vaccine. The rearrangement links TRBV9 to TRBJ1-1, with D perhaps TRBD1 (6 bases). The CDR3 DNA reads TGTGCCAGCAGCGTGACAGGCGATAACACTGAAGCTTTCTTT. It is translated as CASSVTGDNTEAFF.